Ten or more counts support the clone carrying this T cell receptor beta chain. Its antigen remains unknown. These data originate in a study of Graves' ophthalmopathy and Graves' hyperthyroidism. Findings and caveats of the study: This model predicted ophthalmopathy progression (sensitivity roughly 71%, specificity 72.22%).

Newly diagnosed hyperthyroidism donors, aged 18 to 65, duration under 2 months. Other autoimmune diseases, uncontrolled infections, pregnancy or lactation excluded patients from enrollment. RNA transcripts were the source from which TCR beta CDR3 regions were amplified. Amplification began with first-round RT-PCR using HTBI primers, then second-round multiplex PCR was performed. Each CDR3 protein is one row after TCRdb ran MiXCR on the multiplex PCR reads. This table holds around 400,000 distinct CDR3 sequences, around a fifth found once. The CDR3 is 16 amino acids. Germline CDR1 is MDHEN and CDR2 is SYDVKM. Trimming took 5 bases from V and 0 from J, leaving 14 bases between them.

What was sequenced was peripheral blood. This TCR was recovered from a woman younger than 35 with stable Graves' hyperthyroidism. This rearrangement joins TRBV28 to TRBJ1-5; D call uncertain. Here the CDR3 reads CASSLPTGHSNQPQHF. CDR3 nucleotides: TGTGCCAGCAGTCTTCCGACGGGCCATAGCAATCAGCCCCAGCATTTT.